This TCR beta chain was documented in a study of blood T cells in healthy people across ages. Findings and limits, study-wide: Significant beta diversity loss was already apparent by age approximately 37, declining roughly linearly.

A J-beta primer mix and a sample-barcoded 5' primer were used in a second PCR of about 7 to 12 cycles. From the 5' RACE reads, TCRdb called clonotypes with MiXCR, one entry per CDR3 protein. Of approximately 1,100,000 distinct CDR3 sequences in the sample, under 45% were seen once. Donors each provided about 9.5 milliliters of peripheral blood. V gave up 4 bases and J gave up 10 bases; unmatched junction bases: 9. This CDR3 spans 15 amino acids. Germline V gives CDR1 LGHDT, CDR2 YNNKEL (reference sequence). As regards this clonotype: Antigen unknown.

The chain joins TRBV3-1 to TRBJ1-6, with TRBD1 matching over 8 bases. The sequence came from a woman between 55 and 75 years old in good health. The specimen was blood. The CDR3 here is CASSPLQGVRSPLHF. As DNA, the CDR3 is TGTGCCAGCAGCCCTTTACAGGGGGTACGATCACCCCTCCACTTT. The variable domain in full, with the rest retrieved from reference TRBV3-1 and TRBJ1-6, is DTAVSQTPKYLVTQMGNDKSIKCEQNLGHDTMYWYKQDSKKFLKIMFSYNNKELIINETVPNRFSPKSPDKAHLNLHINSLELGDSAVYFCASSPLQGVRSPLHFGNGTRLTVT.